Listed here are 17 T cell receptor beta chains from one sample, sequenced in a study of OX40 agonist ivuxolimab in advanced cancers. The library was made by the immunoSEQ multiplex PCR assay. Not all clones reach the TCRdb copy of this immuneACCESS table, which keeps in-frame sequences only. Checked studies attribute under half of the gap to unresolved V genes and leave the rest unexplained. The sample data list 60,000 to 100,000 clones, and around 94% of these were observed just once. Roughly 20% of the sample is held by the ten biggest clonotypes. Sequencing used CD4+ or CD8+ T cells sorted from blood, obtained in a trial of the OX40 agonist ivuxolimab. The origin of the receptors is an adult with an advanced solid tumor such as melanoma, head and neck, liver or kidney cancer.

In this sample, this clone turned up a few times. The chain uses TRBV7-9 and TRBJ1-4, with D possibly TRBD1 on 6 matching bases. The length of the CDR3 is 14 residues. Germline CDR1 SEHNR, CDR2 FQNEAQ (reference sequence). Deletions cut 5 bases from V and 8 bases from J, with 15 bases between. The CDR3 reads CASSRTVGGEKLFF. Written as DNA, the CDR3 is TGTGCCAGCAGCAGGACAGTGGGAGGAGAAAAACTGTTTTTT.

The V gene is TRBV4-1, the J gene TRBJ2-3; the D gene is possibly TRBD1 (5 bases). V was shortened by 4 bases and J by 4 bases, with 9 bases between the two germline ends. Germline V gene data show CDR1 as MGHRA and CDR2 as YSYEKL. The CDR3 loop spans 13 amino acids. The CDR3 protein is CASSPLGPDTQYF. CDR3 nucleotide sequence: TGCGCCAGCAGCCCCCTGGGGCCAGATACGCAGTATTTT.

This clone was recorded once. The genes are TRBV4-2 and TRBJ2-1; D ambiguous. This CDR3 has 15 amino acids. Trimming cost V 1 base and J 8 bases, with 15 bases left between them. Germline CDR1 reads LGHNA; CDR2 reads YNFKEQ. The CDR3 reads CASSQAGRASHEQFF. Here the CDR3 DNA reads TGTGCCAGCAGCCAAGCGGGTCGAGCTTCTCATGAGCAGTTCTTC.

This CDR3 reads CASSRNKNTGELFF. CDR3 nucleotides: TGTGCCAGCAGTCGAAACAAGAACACCGGGGAGCTGTTTTTT. The chain joins TRBV6-6 to TRBJ2-2, with D uncertain. Germline V gene lookup returns CDR1 MNHNY and CDR2 SVGAGI (reference sequence). The ends were cut back, 5 bases at V and 1 base at J, with 8 bases in the middle. The CDR3 spans 14 residues.

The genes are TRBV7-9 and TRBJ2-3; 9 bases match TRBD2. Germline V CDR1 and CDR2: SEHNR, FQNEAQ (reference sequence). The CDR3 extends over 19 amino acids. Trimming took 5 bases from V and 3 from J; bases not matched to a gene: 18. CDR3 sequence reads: CASSPWRSGGQVSTDTQYF. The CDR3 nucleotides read TGTGCCAGCAGCCCATGGCGTAGCGGGGGCCAAGTTTCAACAGATACGCAGTATTTT.

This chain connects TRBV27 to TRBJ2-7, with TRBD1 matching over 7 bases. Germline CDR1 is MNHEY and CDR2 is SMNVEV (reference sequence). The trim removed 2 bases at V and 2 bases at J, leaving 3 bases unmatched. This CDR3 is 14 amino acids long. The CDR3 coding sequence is TGTGCCAGCAGTTTAGAGGGGGCCACCTACGAGCAGTACTTC. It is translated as CASSLEGATYEQYF.

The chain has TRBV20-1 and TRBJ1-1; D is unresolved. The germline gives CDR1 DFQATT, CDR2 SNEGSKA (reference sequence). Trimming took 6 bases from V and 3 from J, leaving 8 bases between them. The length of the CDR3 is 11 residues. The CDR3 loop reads CSALWYTEAFF. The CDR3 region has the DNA TGCAGTGCCCTATGGTACACTGAAGCTTTCTTT.

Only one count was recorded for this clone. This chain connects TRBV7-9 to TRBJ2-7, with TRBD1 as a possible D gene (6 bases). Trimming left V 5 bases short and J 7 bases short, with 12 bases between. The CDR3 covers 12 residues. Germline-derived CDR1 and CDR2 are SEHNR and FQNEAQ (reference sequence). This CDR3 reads CASSDITGEQYF. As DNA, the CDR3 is TGTGCCAGCAGCGATATAACAGGGGAGCAGTACTTC.

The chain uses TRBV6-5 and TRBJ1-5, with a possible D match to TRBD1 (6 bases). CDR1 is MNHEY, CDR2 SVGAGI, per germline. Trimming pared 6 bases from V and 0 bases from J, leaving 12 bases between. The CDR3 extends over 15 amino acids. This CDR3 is CASRPQGFSNQPQHF. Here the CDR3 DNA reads TGTGCCAGCAGGCCACAGGGATTTAGCAATCAGCCCCAGCATTTT.

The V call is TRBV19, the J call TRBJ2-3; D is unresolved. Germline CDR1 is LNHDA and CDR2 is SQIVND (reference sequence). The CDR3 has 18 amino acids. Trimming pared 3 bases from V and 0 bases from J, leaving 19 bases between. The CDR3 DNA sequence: TGTGCCAGTAGTATCATTCTATTGCTCGCACCTAGCACAGATACGCAGTATTTT. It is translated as CASSIILLLAPSTDTQYF.

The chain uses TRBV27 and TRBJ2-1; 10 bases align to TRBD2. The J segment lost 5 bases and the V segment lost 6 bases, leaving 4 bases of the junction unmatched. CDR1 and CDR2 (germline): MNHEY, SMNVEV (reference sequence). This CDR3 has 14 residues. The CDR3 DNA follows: TGTGCCAGCAGCCCCGGACTAGCGGACAATGAGCAGTTCTTC. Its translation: CASSPGLADNEQFF.

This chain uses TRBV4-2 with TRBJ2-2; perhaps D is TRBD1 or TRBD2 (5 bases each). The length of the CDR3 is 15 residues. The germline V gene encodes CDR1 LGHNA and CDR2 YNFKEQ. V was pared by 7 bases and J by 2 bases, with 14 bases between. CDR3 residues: CASTGGRDNTGELFF. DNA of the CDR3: TGTGCCAGCACCGGTGGCAGGGACAACACCGGGGAGCTGTTTTTT.

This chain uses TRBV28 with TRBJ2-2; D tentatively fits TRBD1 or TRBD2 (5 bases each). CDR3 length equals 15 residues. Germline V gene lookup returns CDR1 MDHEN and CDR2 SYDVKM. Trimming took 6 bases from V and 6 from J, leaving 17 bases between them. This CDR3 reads CASSLAGTPPGELFF. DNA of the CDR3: TGTGCCAGCAGCCTCGCCGGGACCCCACCCGGGGAGCTGTTTTTT.

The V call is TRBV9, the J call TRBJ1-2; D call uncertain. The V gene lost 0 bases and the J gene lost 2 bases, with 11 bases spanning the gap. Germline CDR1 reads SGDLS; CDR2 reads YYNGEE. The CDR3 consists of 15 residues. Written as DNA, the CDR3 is TGTGCCAGCAGCGTAGCTGAGGTAGTCAACTATGGCTACACCTTC. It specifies CASSVAEVVNYGYTF.

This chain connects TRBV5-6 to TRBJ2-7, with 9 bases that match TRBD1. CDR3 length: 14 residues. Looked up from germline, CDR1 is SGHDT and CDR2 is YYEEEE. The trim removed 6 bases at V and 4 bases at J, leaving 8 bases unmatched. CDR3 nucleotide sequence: TGTGCCAGCACCCGGGACAGGGTTGGATACGAGCAGTACTTC. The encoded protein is CASTRDRVGYEQYF. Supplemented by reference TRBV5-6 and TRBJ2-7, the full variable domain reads DAGVTQSPTHLIKTRGQQVTLRCSPKSGHDTVSWYQQALGQGPQFIFQYYEEEERQRGNFPDRFSGHQFPNYSSELNVNALLLGDSALYLCASTRDRVGYEQYFGPGTRLTVT.

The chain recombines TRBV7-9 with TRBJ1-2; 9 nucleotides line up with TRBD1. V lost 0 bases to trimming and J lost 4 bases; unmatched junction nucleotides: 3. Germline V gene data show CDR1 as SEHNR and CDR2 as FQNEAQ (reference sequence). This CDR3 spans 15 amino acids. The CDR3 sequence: CASSLAGQGIYGYTF. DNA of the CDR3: TGTGCCAGCAGCTTAGCCGGACAGGGGATCTATGGCTACACCTTC.

The CDR3 nucleotides are TGTGCCAGCCGGGGACAGGGGAACACCGGGGAGCTGTTTTTT. Amino acids: CASRGQGNTGELFF. The V call is TRBV19, the J call TRBJ2-2; 9 bases agree with TRBD1. The CDR3 is made up of 14 amino acids. V was pared by 9 bases and J by 1 base, with 3 bases of the junction left unmatched. From germline, CDR1 is LNHDA and CDR2 SQIVND (reference sequence).